Below, 28 T cell receptor beta chains from the same sample are listed, as sequenced in a study of blood T cell repertoires in COVID-19. This table comes from immunoSEQ multiplex PCR, and its TCRdb copy is limited to in-frame clones, with some not included. The table includes over 150,000 clones, 80% to 85% detected once. Input material: peripheral blood. The receptors come from a man aged 65-85 years with active or convalescent COVID-19.

The rearrangement uses TRBV5-1 and TRBJ1-2; the D gene is possibly TRBD1 (6 bases). This CDR3 comprises 15 residues. V was shortened by 4 bases and J by 1 base, with 14 bases between the two germline ends. Germline CDR1 SGHRS, CDR2 YFSETQ. DNA for the CDR3: TGCGCCAGCAGCCGGGGACAAGGCCTTAACTATGGCTACACCTTC. As protein: CASSRGQGLNYGYTF.

The rearrangement joins TRBV18 to TRBJ1-1, with D hard to call. From germline, CDR1 is KGHSH and CDR2 LQKENI. The CDR3 spans 15 residues. V shed 2 bases and J shed 2 bases, with 12 bases lying between them. The CDR3 region is CASSPTTRSNTEAFF. DNA of the CDR3: TGTGCCAGCTCACCAACGACACGGTCTAACACTGAAGCTTTCTTT.

The rearrangement joins TRBV7-3 to TRBJ1-2, with 7 bases that match TRBD1. CDR1 and CDR2 from the germline V gene are SGHTA and FQGTGA. The CDR3 has 16 residues. Trimming at V came to 2 bases and at J to 4 bases, leaving 10 bases not matched to a gene. Here the CDR3 DNA reads TGTGCCAGCAGCTTAGGACAGGCCGCTTTCCCCTATGGCTACACCTTC. Protein: CASSLGQAAFPYGYTF.

DNA for the CDR3: TGTGCCAGCAGTCTAAGACAGAAGAACACTGAAGCTTTCTTT. Translating it yields CASSLRQKNTEAFF. The rearrangement links TRBV27 to TRBJ1-1; D is perhaps TRBD1 (5 bases). Germline V gene lookup returns CDR1 MNHEY and CDR2 SMNVEV (reference sequence). The V end was cut by 5 bases, the J end by 1 base, with 11 bases between. This CDR3 is 14 amino acids long.

This chain connects TRBV6-2 or TRBV6-3 to TRBJ2-3; D perhaps matches TRBD1 (5 bases). The CDR3 totals 13 residues. Trimming stripped 5 bases from V and 6 bases from J, with 12 bases between. From germline, CDR1 is MNHEY and CDR2 SVGEGT. CDR3 sequence: CASSLRVADTQYF. CDR3 nucleotide sequence: TGTGCCAGCAGTCTCAGGGTGGCCGATACGCAGTATTTT.

This chain uses TRBV4-1 with TRBJ1-1; TRBD1 aligns across 9 bases. This CDR3 has 16 amino acids. CDR1 MGHRA and CDR2 YSYEKL come from the germline V gene. The V and J ends lost 3 bases and 5 bases, in that order; junction bases with no gene match: 10. CDR3 protein: CASSHPGTGSGTEAFF. The CDR3 DNA follows: TGCGCCAGCAGCCACCCCGGGACAGGGTCGGGAACTGAAGCTTTCTTT.

This rearrangement joins TRBV6-2 or TRBV6-3 to TRBJ2-1; TRBD2 agrees at 8 bases. V gave up 5 bases and J gave up 8 bases; unmatched junction bases: 5. Germline values: CDR1 MNHEY, CDR2 SVGEGT. The CDR3 runs to 13 residues. The chain's CDR3 is CASSPSGSDEQFF. The CDR3 DNA reads TGTGCCAGCAGTCCCAGCGGGAGCGATGAGCAGTTCTTC.

This chain uses TRBV5-8 with TRBJ1-6; 7 bases match TRBD1. The CDR3 loop spans 15 amino acids. In germline, CDR1 is SGHTS, CDR2 YDEGEE. V lost 3 bases, J lost 1 base, and 1 base stayed unmatched. The CDR3 reads CASSYRGSYNSPLHF. CDR3 sequence (DNA): TGTGCCAGCAGCTACAGGGGTTCCTATAATTCACCCCTCCACTTT.

This clone was seen just once. The J gene is TRBJ1-6, the V gene TRBV18, with a tentative D call TRBD1 (5 bases). Germline-derived CDR1 and CDR2 are KGHSH and LQKENI. V was trimmed by 5 bases and J by 0 bases, leaving 14 bases between them. The CDR3 contains 17 residues. CDR3 sequence (DNA): TGTGCCAGCTCAACAGGAACATCTAGCTCCTATAATTCACCCCTCCACTTT. Its protein product is CASSTGTSSSYNSPLHF. Full variable domain (rest looked up from reference TRBV18 and TRBJ1-6): NAGVMQNPRHLVRRRGQEARLRCSPMKGHSHVYWYRQLPEEGLKFMVYLQKENIIDESGMPKERFSAEFPKEGPSILRIQQVVRGDSAAYFCASSTGTSSSYNSPLHFGNGTRLTVT.

The chain joins TRBV29-1 to TRBJ1-1; D call uncertain. The CDR3 spans 13 residues. Germline V CDR1 and CDR2: SQVTM, ANQGSEA. V lost 6 bases, J lost 2 bases, and 13 bases lay in between. In DNA, the CDR3 is TGCAGCGTGAAGTCTGTCACAAACACTGAAGCTTTCTTT. Its protein product is CSVKSVTNTEAFF.

This clone showed up just a few times. V gene TRBV5-1 combines with J gene TRBJ1-1, with 11 bases identical to TRBD1. Germline trimming cut 3 bases from V and 5 bases from J; bases unmatched to any gene: 12. CDR1 and CDR2 (germline): SGHRS, YFSETQ. The CDR3 totals 17 residues. This CDR3 reads CASSSPRTGGGRTEAFF. The CDR3 DNA is TGCGCCAGCAGCTCGCCGCGGACAGGGGGCGGTAGGACTGAAGCTTTCTTT.

The J gene is TRBJ2-3, the V gene TRBV20-1, with TRBD2 matching over 9 bases. The CDR3 is 14 residues long. V shed 3 bases, J shed 7 bases, and the junction held 8 bases outside the gene matches. Per the germline V gene, CDR1 is DFQATT and CDR2 is SNEGSKA (reference sequence). In DNA, the CDR3 is TGCAGTGCTAGTCCTAGCGGGATGAGGTATACGCAGTATTTT. Residues: CSASPSGMRYTQYF.

The V call is TRBV19, the J call TRBJ2-3, with 8 bases that match TRBD2. CDR3 length equals 18 residues. Germline values: CDR1 LNHDA, CDR2 SQIVND (reference sequence). J lost 4 bases, V lost 5 bases, and 17 bases had no gene match. The CDR3 here is CASSPRRQAGVGPDTQYF. The CDR3 DNA follows: TGTGCCAGTAGTCCCCGTCGACAAGCGGGAGTTGGGCCAGATACGCAGTATTTT.

The chain couples TRBV9 to TRBJ1-1; the D gene is possibly TRBD1 (5 bases). Between the trimmed V and J ends, which lost 2 bases and 4 bases, there was a span of 9 bases. Germline CDR1 is SGDLS and CDR2 is YYNGEE. The CDR3 covers 13 residues. In DNA form, the CDR3 reads TGTGCCAGCAGCGTCAGGGTGGGCACTGAAGCTTTCTTT. This translates into CASSVRVGTEAFF.

V is TRBV7-2 and J is TRBJ1-2; 9 positions match TRBD1. V gave up 1 base and J gave up 4 bases; unmatched junction bases: 4. The CDR3 runs 15 residues. From germline, CDR1 is SGHTA and CDR2 FQGNSA. CDR3 coding DNA: TGTGCCAGCAGCTTAGACAGGGGGCGCGCCTATGGCTACACCTTC. This translates into CASSLDRGRAYGYTF.

The chain uses TRBV6-5 and TRBJ1-1, with D possibly matching TRBD1 (5 bases). The germline V and J ends were trimmed by 6 bases and 7 bases, with 18 bases remaining between them. Per the germline V gene, CDR1 is MNHEY and CDR2 is SVGAGI. The CDR3 is 14 residues long. This CDR3 reads CASRLPGRGGEAFF. CDR3 coding DNA: TGTGCCAGCAGACTTCCGGGACGGGGAGGTGAAGCTTTCTTT.

This chain uses TRBV27 with TRBJ2-7; D perhaps matches TRBD1 (8 bases). Trimming cost V 4 bases and J 5 bases, with 18 bases left between them. Per germline, CDR1 MNHEY and CDR2 SMNVEV (reference sequence). The CDR3 sequence is 15 residues long. DNA of the CDR3: TGTGCCAGCAGTTCCCACAGGGGGAGGGGAAACGAGCAGTACTTC. It codes for CASSSHRGRGNEQYF.

This clone was found once. The chain combines TRBV5-1 with TRBJ1-6; D ambiguous. The CDR3 has 12 residues. The V gene's germline CDR1 is SGHRS and CDR2 YFSETQ. The V end lost 5 bases, the J end lost 14 bases, and 14 bases lay between the germline ends. CDR3 residues: CASRLEESSLHF. The CDR3 region has the DNA TGCGCCAGCAGGTTAGAGGAGTCTTCCCTCCACTTT.

The chain links TRBV7-9 to TRBJ1-1; a weak D match, TRBD1 (5 bases). Trimming stripped 3 bases from V and 2 bases from J, with 10 bases between. The CDR3 is 14 amino acids. Germline CDR1 reads SEHNR; CDR2 reads FQNEAQ (reference sequence). This chain's CDR3 is CASSLGGDNTEAFF. CDR3 DNA: TGTGCCAGCAGCTTGGGGGGGGACAACACTGAAGCTTTCTTT.

The J gene is TRBJ2-5, the V gene TRBV6-5; 9 nucleotides line up with TRBD1. The CDR3 sequence is 14 residues long. Looked up from germline, CDR1 is MNHEY and CDR2 is SVGAGI. Losses at the gene ends were 7 bases for V and 5 bases for J; bases not matched to a gene: 8. The CDR3 spells CASMGTGGRETQYF. The CDR3, as DNA: TGTGCCAGCATGGGAACAGGGGGCAGGGAGACCCAGTACTTC.

This clone has only one observation. Other DNA sequences in this specimen translate into the identical CDR3. V usage is TRBV12-3 or TRBV12-4 and J usage is TRBJ2-7; D not resolved. There are 12 residues in the CDR3. V was shortened by 5 bases and J by 4 bases, with 9 bases between the two germline ends. The CDR3 region has the DNA TGTGCCAGCAGTCCAAGAGCGTACGAGCAGTACTTC. It specifies CASSPRAYEQYF.

The gene calls are TRBV27 and TRBJ1-2, with 10 bases lining up with TRBD1. The CDR3 length is 17 residues. The junction had 13 bases not matched to a gene; V was cut back by 3 bases and J by 6 bases. From germline, CDR1 is MNHEY and CDR2 SMNVEV (reference sequence). CDR3 loop: CASSFLLSDRGKHGYTF. In nucleotides, the CDR3 is TGTGCCAGCAGTTTCCTCCTCTCGGACAGGGGGAAGCATGGCTACACCTTC.

The gene calls are TRBV27 and TRBJ2-3, with 11 bases that match TRBD2. Germline V CDR1 and CDR2: MNHEY, SMNVEV (reference sequence). Germline trimming cut 3 bases from V and 4 bases from J; bases unmatched to any gene: 3. The CDR3 contains 15 residues. The CDR3 loop reads CASSFLAGGADTQYF. As DNA, the CDR3 is TGTGCCAGCAGTTTTTTAGCGGGAGGGGCAGATACGCAGTATTTT.

V and J are TRBV11-2 and TRBJ2-3; TRBD2 agrees at 14 bases. V lost 5 bases, J lost 3 bases, and 4 bases stayed unmatched. CDR1 is SGHAT, CDR2 FQNNGV, per germline. This CDR3 has 16 residues. In nucleotides, the CDR3 is TGTGCCAGCAGCACGGGACTAGCGGGAGTAACAGATACGCAGTATTTT. Translation: CASSTGLAGVTDTQYF. The whole variable domain, filled in from reference TRBV11-2 and TRBJ2-3, reads EAGVAQSPRYKIIEKRQSVAFWCNPISGHATLYWYQQILGQGPKLLIQFQNNGVVDDSQLPKDRFSAERLKGVDSTLKIQPAKLEDSAVYLCASSTGLAGVTDTQYFGPGTRLTVL.

This chain connects TRBV7-8 to TRBJ1-3; D may be TRBD1 (6 bases). The CDR3 is made up of 15 amino acids. Per germline, CDR1 SGHVS and CDR2 FQNEAQ. V dropped 4 bases and J dropped 8 bases, with 18 bases sitting between them. CDR3 DNA: TGTGCCAGCAGCTCACATGCGGGGGGCGGGGACACCATATATTTT. This codes for CASSSHAGGGDTIYF.

V usage is TRBV29-1 and J usage is TRBJ2-3; TRBD2 might be the D (5 bases). The CDR3 has 11 residues. The germline V and J ends were trimmed by 6 bases and 9 bases, with 13 bases remaining between them. Germline lookup yields CDR1 SQVTM and CDR2 ANQGSEA. This CDR3 is CSVDLERTQYF. CDR3 coding DNA: TGCAGCGTAGACCTAGAGCGGACGCAGTATTTT.

The rearrangement joins TRBV3-1 (or the pseudogene TRBV3-2) to TRBJ2-1, with a possible D match to TRBD2 (5 bases). Trimming removed 3 bases at V and 9 bases at J, with 9 bases between. This CDR3 is 12 amino acids long. CDR1 is LGHDT and CDR2 is YNNKEL in the germline V gene (reference sequence). CDR3 amino acids: CASSQEEGEQFF. The CDR3 nucleotides are TGTGCCAGCAGCCAGGAAGAGGGTGAGCAGTTCTTC.

DNA of the CDR3: TGTGCCAGCAGCCAAGACGACAGGGTCTATGGCTACACCTTC. This codes for CASSQDDRVYGYTF. The chain recombines TRBV3-1 (or the pseudogene TRBV3-2) with TRBJ1-2; 7 bases are shared with TRBD1. V dropped 0 bases and J dropped 4; count of bases not matched to a gene: 2. The CDR3 runs 14 residues. Per the germline V gene, CDR1 is LGHDT and CDR2 is YNNKEL (reference sequence).